Listed here are 32 T cell receptor beta chains from one sample, sequenced in a study of blood T cells in healthy people across ages. For the second PCR, which ran for roughly 6 to 12 cycles, a sample-barcoded 5' primer and a J-beta primer mix were used. TCRdb passed the 5' RACE reads through MiXCR, listing each CDR3 protein once. The table lists about 320,000 distinct CDR3 sequences, roughly 27% of them singletons. Specimen: blood. The receptors originated from a woman in her sixties or seventies in good health.

The V gene is TRBV18, the J gene TRBJ2-1, with D perhaps TRBD1 (5 bases). Germline V lookup: CDR1 KGHSH, CDR2 LQKENI. This CDR3 is built from 17 residues. Trimming left V 1 base short and J 6 bases short, with 19 bases between. CDR3 residues: CASSPRKGQKLSNEQFF. DNA of the CDR3: TGTGCCAGCTCACCACGTAAGGGGCAGAAATTAAGCAATGAGCAGTTCTTC.

This clonotype was seen ten or more times. The rearrangement uses TRBV6-5 and TRBJ2-7; D gene uncertain. V was trimmed by 4 bases and J by 0 bases, leaving 13 bases between them. The CDR3 sequence is 15 residues long. Germline V gives CDR1 MNHEY, CDR2 SVGAGI. CDR3: CASSLAAFGSYEQYF. In DNA form, the CDR3 reads TGTGCCAGCAGTTTAGCAGCGTTCGGCTCCTACGAGCAGTACTTC.

This clonotype was seen only a few times. The chain's CDR3 is CASSPPRQGFDEQFF. The CDR3 DNA reads as TGCGCCAGCAGCCCCCCGAGACAGGGGTTCGATGAGCAGTTCTTC. J is TRBJ2-5 and V is TRBV4-1, with 8 nucleotides matching TRBD1. Near its end, the DNA agrees better with TRBJ2-1, so the J call may be wrong. Germline V CDR1 and CDR2: MGHRA, YSYEKL. The CDR3 length is 15 residues.

This clonotype showed up many times. This sequence joins TRBV29-1 and TRBJ2-1, with 11 nucleotides matching TRBD2. J lost 10 bases, V lost 5 bases, and 7 bases had no gene match. CDR3 length: 13 amino acids. Germline CDR1 reads SQVTM; CDR2 reads ANQGSEA. The CDR3 spells CSVHETSGREQFF. The CDR3, as DNA: TGCAGCGTTCACGAAACTAGCGGGAGAGAGCAGTTCTTC.

V usage is TRBV27 and J usage is TRBJ2-1, with D tentatively TRBD2 (6 bases). The CDR3 loop spans 16 amino acids. CDR1 MNHEY and CDR2 SMNVEV come from the germline V gene (reference sequence). Trimming removed 0 bases from V and 7 bases from J, with 16 bases in between. Here the CDR3 DNA reads TGTGCCAGCAGTTTATCGTTGCGGGACCCTAAAAATGAGCAGTTCTTC. This encodes CASSLSLRDPKNEQFF.

This rearrangement joins TRBV21-1 to TRBJ2-1. TRBV21-1 is a recognized pseudogene. The CDR3 contains 13 residues. The CDR3 region has the DNA TGTGCCAGGAAAAGCTTCTCCTACAATGAGCAGTTCTTC. Protein sequence: CARKSFSYNEQFF.

In the case of this clonotype: At one of its ends the junction is not consistent with the germline gene, which may arise from a read error. The chain carries TRBV4-1 and TRBJ2-4, with a weak D call TRBD1 (5 bases). Germline assignment: CDR1 MGHRA and CDR2 YSYEKL. This CDR3 has 19 amino acids. CDR3 protein: CASSQDGQGLAVAKNIPYF. The CDR3 DNA reads TGCGCCAGCAGCCAAGACGGGCAGGGTTTGGCCGTAGCCAAAAACATTCCGTACTTC.

This sequence joins TRBV10-3 and TRBJ2-1, with TRBD2 identical over 8 bases. The V gene end was trimmed by 2 bases and the J gene end by 7 bases; junction bases not matched to a gene: 4. The CDR3 consists of 14 residues. From germline, CDR1 is ENHRY and CDR2 SYGVKD. CDR3 nucleotide sequence: TGTGCCATCAGTGAGCCGGGACTAGGGAATGAGCAGTTCTTC. Translated, it gives CAISEPGLGNEQFF.

The chain combines TRBV5-8 with TRBJ1-6, with 8 nucleotides matching TRBD1. The CDR3 is 16 residues long. Germline V CDR1 and CDR2: SGHTS, YDEGEE. J lost 7 bases, V lost 0 bases, and 6 bases had no gene match. Here the CDR3 reads CASSLGDRGKNSPLHF. CDR3 DNA sequence: TGTGCCAGCAGCTTGGGAGACAGGGGAAAAAATTCACCCCTCCACTTT. Drawing the rest from reference TRBV5-8 and TRBJ1-6, the complete variable domain is EAGVTQSPTHLIKTRGQQATLRCSPISGHTSVYWYQQALGLGLQFLLWYDEGEERNRGNFPPRFSGRQFPNYSSELNVNALELEDSALYLCASSLGDRGKNSPLHFGNGTRLTVT.

The rearrangement links TRBV7-2 to TRBJ2-1, with no clear D. CDR1 and CDR2 from the germline V gene are SGHTA and FQGNSA. With 4 bases removed from V and 9 bases from J, the gap between germline ends came to 19 bases. This CDR3 has 15 amino acids. DNA of the CDR3: TGTGCCAGCAGCTCGCAGTCCAGCAATTCGGGTGAGCAGTTCTTC. Translation gives CASSSQSSNSGEQFF.

The rearrangement links TRBV10-3 to TRBJ2-5, with a possible D match to TRBD1 (5 bases). The V end was cut by 0 bases, the J end by 4 bases, with 9 bases between. Germline loops: CDR1 ENHRY, CDR2 SYGVKD. The length of the CDR3 is 14 residues. As DNA, the CDR3 is TGTGCCATCAGTGAGTCGGTAGGGGCAGAGACCCAGTACTTC. Protein product: CAISESVGAETQYF.

This rearrangement joins TRBV5-1 to TRBJ2-1; D tentatively reads TRBD1 or TRBD2 (5 bases each). The V and J ends lost 7 bases and 7 bases respectively, with 15 bases between them. Germline CDR1 and CDR2: SGHRS and YFSETQ. The CDR3 has 13 amino acids. The DNA of the CDR3 is TGCGCCAGCGGCCGGGACGTGGGAAATGAGCAGTTCTTC. Translating gives CASGRDVGNEQFF.

This clonotype was counted many times. V is TRBV5-1 and J is TRBJ2-5; D perhaps matches TRBD1 (6 bases). CDR1 is SGHRS, CDR2 YFSETQ, per germline. V lost 6 bases and J lost 3, with 15 bases in between. This CDR3 is 14 amino acids long. This chain's CDR3 is CASNPPNREETQYF. Here the CDR3 DNA reads TGCGCCAGCAACCCTCCAAACAGGGAAGAGACCCAGTACTTC.

This clonotype was counted ten times or more. V usage is TRBV12-3 or TRBV12-4 and J usage is TRBJ1-1; TRBD1 aligns across 7 bases. There are 14 residues in the CDR3. V trimming: 5 bases; J trimming: 0 bases; junction bases outside the gene matches: 3. The CDR3 sequence is CASSVGQMNTEAFF. CDR3 bases: TGTGCCAGCAGTGTGGGACAGATGAACACTGAAGCTTTCTTT.

V is TRBV6-1 and J is TRBJ2-7; 14 nucleotides align to TRBD2. Germline values: CDR1 MNHNS, CDR2 SASEGT. This CDR3 is built from 17 residues. J was trimmed by 3 bases and V by 2 bases; bases with no gene match: 6. CDR3 sequence (DNA): TGTGCCAGCAGTGAACCTGTGGGACTAGCGGGAGACTACGAGCAGTACTTC. This translates into CASSEPVGLAGDYEQYF.

This clonotype turned up a few times. The genes are TRBV29-1 and TRBJ1-4, with D tentatively TRBD1 (5 bases). The germline V gene encodes CDR1 SQVTM and CDR2 ANQGSEA. Trimming removed 3 bases from V and 8 bases from J, with 13 bases in between. The CDR3 has 13 amino acids. The CDR3 here is CSVDGGEREKLFF. The CDR3 nucleotides are TGCAGCGTTGACGGAGGGGAGCGGGAAAAACTGTTTTTT.

The chain carries TRBV21-1 and TRBJ2-5. Matching the DNA end better, TRBJ2-1 makes the J call doubtful. TRBV21-1 is annotated as a pseudogene. This CDR3 is built from 9 residues. This CDR3 is CASDYEQFF. DNA for the CDR3: TGTGCCAGCGATTACGAGCAGTTCTTC.

This clonotype has just a few counts. This chain links TRBV20-1 with TRBJ2-5; TRBD1 aligns across 7 bases. The junction had 14 bases not matched to a gene; V was cut back by 3 bases and J by 7 bases. The CDR3 has 15 residues. From germline, CDR1 is DFQATT and CDR2 SNEGSKA (reference sequence). The CDR3: CSASPNGQVGGTQYF. The DNA of the CDR3 is TGCAGTGCTAGTCCGAACGGACAGGTCGGAGGGACCCAGTACTTC.

This clonotype has only a few counts. At one end, the junction sequence differs from germline, possibly due to a read error. The chain links TRBV9 to TRBJ2-5; D is perhaps TRBD1 (5 bases). This CDR3 has 14 residues. Germline loops: CDR1 SGDLS, CDR2 YYNGEE. The chain's CDR3 is CAGSPQVQGETQYF. CDR3 nucleotide sequence: TGTGCCGGCAGCCCCCAGGTCCAGGGAGAGACCCAGTACTTC.

The J gene is TRBJ2-2, the V gene TRBV19; 7 bases match TRBD1. Germline loops: CDR1 LNHDA, CDR2 SQIVND (reference sequence). There are 15 residues in the CDR3. Trimming removed 1 base from V and 9 bases from J; junction bases left unmatched: 8. CDR3 nucleotides: TGTGCCAGTAGTATAGTTTGGACAGGCGATCGGGAGCTGTTTTTT. It codes for CASSIVWTGDRELFF.

This clonotype showed up just once. V usage is TRBV27 and J usage is TRBJ2-5, with D possibly matching TRBD1 (6 bases). The J call is uncertain, as TRBJ2-7 better fits the DNA end. CDR1 is MNHEY and CDR2 is SMNVEV in the germline V gene (reference sequence). The CDR3 has 14 residues. The CDR3 here is CASSLKGQAYEQYF. For the CDR3, the DNA is TGTGCCAGCAGTTTAAAGGGACAAGCCTACGAGCAGTACTTC.

V and J are TRBV5-1 and TRBJ2-2; D is ambiguous. CDR1 and CDR2 (germline): SGHRS, YFSETQ. This CDR3 is 14 amino acids long. Trimming removed 2 bases at V and 3 bases at J, with 8 bases between. Here the CDR3 reads CASSLMVDTGELFF. The CDR3, as DNA: TGCGCCAGCAGCTTAATGGTAGACACCGGGGAGCTGTTTTTT.

There are a few counts of this clonotype. CDR3 DNA: TGTGCCAGCAGCGTAGAGGGGACTGACGTGGATGAGCAGTTCTTC. Translated: CASSVEGTDVDEQFF. This sequence joins TRBV9 and TRBJ2-1; possibly TRBD2 for D (6 bases). This CDR3 is 15 amino acids long. The germline V gene has CDR1 SGDLS and CDR2 YYNGEE. With 0 bases removed from V and 8 bases from J, the gap between germline ends came to 15 bases. Full variable domain (remainder filled in from reference TRBV9 and TRBJ2-1): DSGVTQTPKHLITATGQRVTLRCSPRSGDLSVYWYQQSLDQGLQFLIQYYNGEERAKGNILERFSAQQFPDLHSELNLSSLELGDSALYFCASSVEGTDVDEQFFGPGTRLTVL.

The chain has TRBV5-1 and TRBJ2-5, with D possibly TRBD1 on 6 matching bases. This CDR3 is 15 amino acids long. CDR1 and CDR2 from the germline V gene are SGHRS and YFSETQ. Trimming shortened V by 3 bases and J by 0 bases, and 12 bases separated the two germline ends. The CDR3 spells CASSSTGTHQETQYF. CDR3 DNA sequence: TGCGCCAGCAGCTCCACAGGGACACACCAAGAGACCCAGTACTTC.

This clonotype was counted a few times. The chain uses TRBV11-2 and TRBJ1-1, with D maybe TRBD1 (5 bases). The CDR3 is 12 amino acids. From germline, CDR1 is SGHAT and CDR2 FQNNGV. V gave up 6 bases and J gave up 1 base, with 6 bases separating them. The CDR3 loop is CASRRGNTEAFF. The CDR3 DNA sequence: TGTGCCAGCAGAAGGGGGAACACTGAAGCTTTCTTT. The full variable domain, in which reference TRBV11-2 and TRBJ1-1 provide the parts outside the CDR3, is EAGVAQSPRYKIIEKRQSVAFWCNPISGHATLYWYQQILGQGPKLLIQFQNNGVVDDSQLPKDRFSAERLKGVDSTLKIQPAKLEDSAVYLCASRRGNTEAFFGQGTRLTVV.

The chain has TRBV6-2 or TRBV6-3 and TRBJ2-4; tentatively, D is TRBD1 (6 bases). With 2 bases removed from V and 3 bases from J, the gap between germline ends came to 11 bases. Germline CDR1 and CDR2: MNHEY and SVGEGT. The CDR3 consists of 15 residues. The CDR3 here is CASSYVQTGKNIQYF. CDR3 nucleotide sequence: TGTGCCAGCAGTTACGTCCAGACAGGCAAAAACATTCAGTACTTC.

J is TRBJ2-1 and V is TRBV20-1; D possibly corresponds to TRBD2 (5 bases). Germline CDR1 and CDR2: DFQATT and SNEGSKA (reference sequence). This CDR3 contains 14 residues. Between the trimmed V and J ends, which lost 2 bases and 2 bases, there was a span of 10 bases. The CDR3 nucleotides are TGCAGTGCTAGAAAAACCGGGACCTACAATGAGCAGTTCTTC. Its protein product is CSARKTGTYNEQFF.

This clonotype was counted at least ten times. The gene calls are TRBV6-2 or TRBV6-3 and TRBJ1-5; D may be TRBD1 (5 bases). The V gene lost 5 bases and the J gene lost 3 bases, with 17 bases spanning the gap. The CDR3 is 16 amino acids. Per germline, CDR1 MNHEY and CDR2 SVGEGT. CDR3 protein: CASSVPGRSFNQPQHF. The DNA of the CDR3 is TGTGCCAGCAGTGTCCCGGGACGGTCGTTCAATCAGCCCCAGCATTTT.

The chain has TRBV9 and TRBJ2-5; the match to TRBD1 covers 7 bases. The J call is doubtful: the DNA matches TRBJ2-7 better. Germline CDR1 SGDLS, CDR2 YYNGEE. The CDR3 contains 15 residues. CDR3 nucleotides: TGTGCCAGCAGCGCAGAAGACAGGGATGGTGACGAGCAGTACTTC. Protein: CASSAEDRDGDEQYF.

The V gene is TRBV5-5, the J gene TRBJ2-1; D could derive from TRBD1 or TRBD2 (5 bases each). CDR3 length equals 13 residues. CDR1 and CDR2 (germline): SGHKS, YYEKEE (reference sequence). The CDR3 DNA sequence: TGTGCAGTCGGCGGGCTGGGGCAGTCGGAGCAGTTCTTC. Translating it yields CAVGGLGQSEQFF.

In this sample, this clonotype turned up a few times. The chain combines TRBV6-5 with TRBJ1-6; TRBD1 matches 7 bases. In germline, CDR1 is MNHEY, CDR2 SVGAGI. The CDR3 has 16 amino acids. After removal of 2 bases from V and 8 bases from J, the junction contained 9 bases not matched to a gene. The CDR3 spells CASSYGKQGFYSPLHF. Here the CDR3 DNA reads TGTGCCAGCAGTTACGGAAAACAGGGGTTTTATTCACCCCTCCACTTT.

The V and J genes are TRBV9 and TRBJ2-7; no clear D gene. This CDR3 region has 13 residues. Looked up from germline, CDR1 is SGDLS and CDR2 is YYNGEE. The V gene lost 0 bases and the J gene lost 5 bases, with 9 bases spanning the gap. The CDR3 region is CASSVAIRDEQYF. CDR3 sequence (DNA): TGTGCCAGCAGCGTAGCGATACGGGACGAGCAGTACTTC.